This TCR beta chain was captured in a study of vaccination and CD4 T cells after COVID-19. At the level of the study: Each convalescent patient was PCR positive for SARS-CoV-2 on nasal swab; fewer than ten cases were mild and one severe. Samples were taken after vaccination, a median of approximately 72 days after dose two, with a range of 14 to 241. Control cultures were given a CEFX pool, an HIV-1 Nef pool, or no peptide.

This clonotype was recorded once. Its antigen is still unknown. V lost 6 bases and J lost 7; bases outside the gene matches: 9. This CDR3 spans 15 amino acids. The Oncomine TCR Beta short-read assay was applied to DNA of cultured CD4+ T cells. TCRdb analysed the PCR reads with MiXCR anew, one entry per CDR3 protein. The table includes 9,500 to 15,000 distinct CDR3 sequences, 50% detected once. Treatment given: 10-day PBMC culture with coronavirus spike peptide pools or control peptides (ViraFEST assay). The sample comprised CD4+ T cells from blood, cultured in vitro. The rearrangement uses TRBV23-1 and TRBJ2-1, with 10 bases matching TRBD2. TRBV23-1 is annotated as an ORF whose role is uncertain. The sequence derives from a human donor who had recovered from COVID-19. CDR3 in DNA: TGCGCCAGCAGCCTTCTCGGACTAGCGGCGAATGAGCAGTTCTTC. Translated, it gives CASSLLGLAANEQFF.